This paragraph reports one T cell receptor beta chain. This table comes from immunoSEQ multiplex PCR, and its TCRdb copy is limited to in-frame clones, with some not included. Of some 700,000 clones listed, about 90% were seen once; the top ten hold approximately 0.3%. V dropped 10 bases and J dropped 0 bases, with 16 bases sitting between them. Germline loops: CDR1 SNHLY, CDR2 FYNNEI. The CDR3 runs 15 residues. The data originate from a study of blood T cell repertoires in COVID-19. Study at large: Specimens from acute and convalescent COVID-19 originated in the United States, Italy and Spain. Sources were T cells, B-cell-depleted T cells, or PBMCs; the material itself was cDNA or gDNA.

The chain couples TRBV2 to TRBJ1-5; D is perhaps TRBD1 (6 bases). The TCR sequence derives from a woman in her late teens or twenties with acute or convalescent COVID-19. Source material: peripheral blood. The CDR3 spells CATKTGPPSNQPQHF. The DNA for the CDR3 is TGTGCCACCAAAACAGGGCCCCCTAGCAATCAGCCCCAGCATTTT.